The 15 T cell receptor beta chains in this list originate from one sample, sequenced in a study of glioma-infiltrating T cells. Amplification of TCR alpha and beta CDR3 regions from RNA used iRepertoire nested multiplex PCR. TCRdb independently ran MiXCR on the multiplex PCR reads; one entry per CDR3 protein. The sample holds 300,000 to 400,000 distinct CDR3 sequences, about 40% seen once. The sequenced sample consisted of glioma tissue, nonneoplastic brain tissue, or PBMCs (not recorded which). These receptors were collected from a human donor with low-grade glioma or glioblastoma, undergoing nonglioma brain surgery, or in good health (not recorded which).

This chain connects TRBV20-1 to TRBJ1-6; no definite D call. Germline values: CDR1 DFQATT, CDR2 SNEGSKA (reference sequence). The CDR3 has 13 residues. V was shortened by 6 bases and J by 5 bases, with 11 bases between the two germline ends. The CDR3, as DNA: TGCAGTGCGGACGCTTTAGATAATTCACCCCTCCACTTT. Translating it yields CSADALDNSPLHF.

Comments on this clonotype: This sequence may be a read error, since a much larger clone differs from it by one base. The chain links TRBV27 to TRBJ1-1; possibly TRBD1 for D (6 bases). CDR1 and CDR2 from the germline V gene are MNHEY and SMNVEV (reference sequence). The CDR3 covers 14 residues. CDR3 residues: CASNLYGTKGEASF. The CDR3 region has the DNA TGTGCCAGCAACCTATACGGGACAAAGGGTGAAGCTTCCTTT.

The chain is built from TRBV5-4 and TRBJ1-1; 7 bases match TRBD1. Germline values: CDR1 SGHNT, CDR2 YYREEE (reference sequence). V lost 4 bases to trimming and J lost 4 bases; unmatched junction nucleotides: 13. This CDR3 has 16 residues. This CDR3 reads CASSLLRRGRVTEAFF. The DNA for the CDR3 is TGTGCCAGCAGCCTCCTTCGGAGGGGGCGAGTCACTGAAGCTTTCTTT.

The J gene is TRBJ1-5, the V gene TRBV28; D gene unclear. This CDR3 comprises 15 residues. The V end was cut by 1 base, the J end by 0 bases, with 7 bases between. CDR1 MDHEN and CDR2 SYDVKM come from the germline V gene. CDR3 amino acids: CASSLSSSSNQPQHF. The DNA for the CDR3 is TGTGCCAGCAGTTTATCCAGCAGTAGCAATCAGCCCCAGCATTTT.

The chain carries TRBV27 and TRBJ2-7; TRBD1 is a possible D gene (6 bases). This CDR3 is built from 14 residues. The V gene lost 0 bases and the J gene lost 4 bases, with 10 bases spanning the gap. Germline values: CDR1 MNHEY, CDR2 SMNVEV (reference sequence). The CDR3 DNA follows: TGTGCCAGCAGTTTATCGGGACAACAGTACGAGCAGTACTTC. This sequence encodes CASSLSGQQYEQYF.

V gene TRBV7-9 combines with J gene TRBJ2-1, with TRBD2 as a possible D gene (5 bases). Germline-derived CDR1 and CDR2 are SEHNR and FQNEAQ (reference sequence). This CDR3 spans 16 amino acids. V lost 5 bases and J 0 bases, leaving 14 bases between the germline ends. CDR3 sequence: CASSSYDYSSYNEQFF. DNA for the CDR3: TGTGCCAGCAGCAGTTACGACTACAGCTCCTACAATGAGCAGTTCTTC.

Points on this clonotype: This may come from a read error, since a much larger clone is one base off. The genes are TRBV6-6 and TRBJ2-7, with D perhaps TRBD1 (6 bases). Trimming shortened V by 5 bases and J by 0 bases, and 17 bases separated the two germline ends. The germline V gene has CDR1 MNHNY and CDR2 SVGAGI (reference sequence). CDR3 length equals 16 residues. The CDR3 DNA reads TGTGCCAGCAGTGTCGACAGGTCGGGGAGCTCCTACGAGCAGTACTTC. It codes for CASSVDRSGSSYEQYF.

Only a few counts were recorded for this clonotype. The chain is built from TRBV11-1 and TRBJ2-5, with no clear D. The CDR3 totals 13 residues. The germline V gene has CDR1 SGHAT and CDR2 FQDESV (reference sequence). The germline V and J ends were trimmed by 3 bases and 3 bases, with 8 bases remaining between them. The CDR3 DNA follows: TGTGCCAGCAGCTTCAGCTGGGAAGAGACCCAGTACTTC. This translates into CASSFSWEETQYF. The variable domain in full, with the rest retrieved from reference TRBV11-1 and TRBJ2-5, is EAEVAQSPRYKITEKSQAVAFWCDPISGHATLYWYRQILGQGPELLVQFQDESVVDDSQLPKDRFSAERLKGVDSTLKIQPAELGDSAMYLCASSFSWEETQYFGPGTRLLVL.

This clonotype appeared a few times. CDR3 sequence reads: CASRDTGRGNYGYTF. The CDR3 nucleotides are TGTGCCAGCAGAGACACAGGGAGGGGGAACTATGGCTACACCTTC. The chain employs TRBV28 and TRBJ1-2, with a tentative D call TRBD1 (6 bases). CDR3 size: 15 residues. CDR1 MDHEN and CDR2 SYDVKM come from the germline V gene. Trimming cost V 6 bases and J 2 bases, with 16 bases left between them.

The genes are TRBV7-3 and TRBJ2-6, with 11 bases that match TRBD1. There are 18 residues in the CDR3. CDR1 SGHTA and CDR2 FQGTGA come from the germline V gene. V was clipped by 4 bases and J by 0 bases; unmatched bases: 5. The CDR3 DNA reads TGTGCCAGCAGCTCCTCTGGGACAGGGGGCTCTGGGGCCAACGTCCTGACTTTC. Translation gives CASSSSGTGGSGANVLTF.

The chain combines TRBV2 with TRBJ1-2; the D gene is possibly TRBD1 (5 bases). This CDR3 is built from 13 residues. Deletions cut 6 bases from V and 12 bases from J, with 20 bases between. Germline CDR1 SNHLY, CDR2 FYNNEI. CDR3 protein: CASRGGETGHHTF. In nucleotides, the CDR3 is TGTGCCAGCAGGGGGGGGGAGACGGGTCACCACACCTTC. Supplemented by reference TRBV2 and TRBJ1-2, the full variable domain reads EPEVTQTPSHQVTQMGQEVILRCVPISNHLYFYWYRQILGQKVEFLVSFYNNEISEKSEIFDDQFSVERPDGSNFTLKIRSTKLEDSAMYFCASRGGETGHHTFGSGTRLTVV.

For this clonotype: A clone one base away is much larger, so this may be a read error. The gene calls are TRBV28 and TRBJ1-6; D remains ambiguous. This CDR3 spans 11 amino acids. V lost 6 bases to trimming and J lost 14 bases, with 11 bases between them. Germline V gene lookup returns CDR1 MDHEN and CDR2 SYDVKM. CDR3 sequence: CASSPTSALHF. In nucleotides, the CDR3 is TGTGCCAGCAGCCCCACATCGGCCCTCCACTTT.

The gene calls are TRBV6-6 and TRBJ2-5; 12 positions agree with TRBD2. This CDR3 contains 18 residues. V was pared by 4 bases and J by 2 bases, with 11 bases of the junction left unmatched. Germline CDR1 and CDR2: MNHNY and SVGAGI (reference sequence). Here the CDR3 DNA reads TGTGCCAGCAGTTCCGGGGATCCCGGGACTAGCGGGCAAGAGACCCAGTACTTC. This translates into CASSSGDPGTSGQETQYF.

This clonotype was seen at least ten times. The chain joins TRBV20-1 to TRBJ2-1; D is unresolved. In germline, CDR1 is DFQATT, CDR2 SNEGSKA (reference sequence). CDR3 length equals 15 residues. V gave up 0 bases and J gave up 2 bases, with 11 bases separating them. The CDR3 spells CSARDRTRPYNEQFF. Here the CDR3 DNA reads TGCAGTGCTAGAGATAGGACGCGGCCCTACAATGAGCAGTTCTTC.

As regards this clonotype: This could be a read error, since a much larger clone is one nucleotide away. This rearrangement joins TRBV15 to TRBJ2-3, with a weak D call TRBD2 (5 bases). The CDR3 length is 14 residues. CDR1 is LNHNV and CDR2 is YYDKDF in the germline V gene (reference sequence). DNA of the CDR3: TGTGCCACCAGACCCTTGGGAGTAACAGATAAGCAGTATTTT. The encoded protein is CATRPLGVTDKQYF.